This T cell receptor (beta chain) was observed in a study of beta chain features in type 1 diabetes. Expressed TCRB transcripts were sequenced because the isolated RNA had all been reverse transcribed beforehand. Using immunoSEQ multiplex PCR, the repertoire was profiled, and TCRdb retains in-frame clones only, with some absent. The sample yields a few hundred thousand clones, over 12% seen once. CDR3 length: 13 amino acids. Trimming removed 8 bases from V and 0 bases from J, with 8 bases in between. CDR1 and CDR2 from the germline V gene are SEHNR and FQNEAQ (reference sequence). This TCR derives from a woman aged 18 to 35 in good health. The chain employs TRBV7-9 and TRBJ2-4, with D possibly being TRBD2 (6 bases). The sequencing input was naive CD4+ T cells from blood. The CDR3 DNA reads TGTGCCAGCGAGGAGGGAGCCAAAAACATTCAGTACTTC. Protein product: CASEEGAKNIQYF.